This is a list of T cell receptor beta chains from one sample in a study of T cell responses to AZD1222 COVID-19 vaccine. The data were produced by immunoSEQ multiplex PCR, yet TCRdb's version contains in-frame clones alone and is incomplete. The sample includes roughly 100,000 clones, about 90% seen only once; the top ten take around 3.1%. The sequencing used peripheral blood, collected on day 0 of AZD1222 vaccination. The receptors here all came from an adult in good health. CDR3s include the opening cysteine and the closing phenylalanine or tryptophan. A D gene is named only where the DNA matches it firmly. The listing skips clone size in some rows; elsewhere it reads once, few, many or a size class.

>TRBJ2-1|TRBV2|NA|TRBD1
TGTGCCAGCAGTGCGCCCCGGGACAGGGGTCCCTCTCGCTCCTACAATGAGCAGTTCTTC
CASSAPRDRGPSRSYNEQFF
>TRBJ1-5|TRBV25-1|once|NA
TGTGCCAGCAGTGAATTTATCGGTGATTACTGGAGCAATCAGCCCCAGCATTTT
CASSEFIGDYWSNQPQHF
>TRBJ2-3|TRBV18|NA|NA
TGTGCCAGCTCTCGACCGGGAGCCTCCACAGATACGCAGTATTTT
CASSRPGASTDTQYF
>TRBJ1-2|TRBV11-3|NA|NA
TGTGCCAGCAGTTACAAAGGGGCCGCTAACTATGGCTACACCTTC
CASSYKGAANYGYTF
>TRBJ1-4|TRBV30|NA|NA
TGTGCCTGGAGTGAGGGGAAGGAAAAACTGTTTTTT
CAWSEGKEKLFF
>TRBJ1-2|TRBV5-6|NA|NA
TGTGCCAGCAGCTCCGGGGTCAGCGGCTACACCTTC
CASSSGVSGYTF
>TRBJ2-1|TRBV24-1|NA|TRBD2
TGTGCCACCAGTGATTCTAGCGGGAGGATCGATGAGCAGTTCTTC
CATSDSSGRIDEQFF
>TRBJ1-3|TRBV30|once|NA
TGTGCCTGGAGTTTGGCCTCTGGAAACACCATATATTTT
CAWSLASGNTIYF
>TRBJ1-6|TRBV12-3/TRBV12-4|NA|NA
TGTGCCAGCACCCTTGGTTCTGTTTCACCCCTCCACTTT
CASTLGSVSPLHF
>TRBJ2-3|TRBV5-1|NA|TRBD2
TGTGCCAGCAGCCCGGGACTAGCGGGAACAGATACGCAGTATTTT
CASSPGLAGTDTQYF
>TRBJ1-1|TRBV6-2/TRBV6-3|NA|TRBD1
TGTGCCAGCAGTTACCCGAGCGGGACAGGGTCGACTGAAGCTTTCTTT
CASSYPSGTGSTEAFF
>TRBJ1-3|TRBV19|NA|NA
TGTGCCAGTAGTATTTTCCGACAGACTGGAAACACCATATATTTT
CASSIFRQTGNTIYF
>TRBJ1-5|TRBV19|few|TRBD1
TGTGCCAGTAGAGGTCTCGGGCAGGGGGTTGGCAATCAGCCCCAGCATTTT
CASRGLGQGVGNQPQHF
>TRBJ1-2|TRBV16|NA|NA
TGTGCCAGCAGCCAATCTCTTTCTATCATGAACTATGGCTACACCTTC
CASSQSLSIMNYGYTF
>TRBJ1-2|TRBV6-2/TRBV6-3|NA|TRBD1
TGTGCCAGCAGCCTGGGACAGGGTCCCTATGGCTACACCTTC
CASSLGQGPYGYTF
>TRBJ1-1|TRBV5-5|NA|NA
TGTGCCAGCAGCTTGGCCCGGGGCCTGAACACTGAAGCTTTCTTT
CASSLARGLNTEAFF
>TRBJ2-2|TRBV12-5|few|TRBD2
TGTGCTAGTGGTGCGGGACTAGCGGGAACGAACACCGGGGAGCTGTTTTTT
CASGAGLAGTNTGELFF
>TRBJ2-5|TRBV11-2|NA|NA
TGTGCCAGCAGCGCGGGACGGATCGAATCCGACTTC
CASSAGRIESDF
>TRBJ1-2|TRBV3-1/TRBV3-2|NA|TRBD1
TGTGCCAGCAGCCCAGGGGGCACCTATGGCTACACCTTC
CASSPGGTYGYTF
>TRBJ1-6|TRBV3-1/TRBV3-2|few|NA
TGTGCCAGCAGCCAAGGCCAGGGTGGCGGCTATAATTCACCCCTCCACTTT
CASSQGQGGGYNSPLHF
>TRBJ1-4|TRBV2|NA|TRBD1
TGTGCCACCAACCCGGTACAGGGGGCGCGGGGTACTAATGAAAAACTGTTTTTT
CATNPVQGARGTNEKLFF
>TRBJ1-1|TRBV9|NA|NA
TGTGCCAGCAGCCCTAACACTGAAGCTTTCTTT
CASSPNTEAFF
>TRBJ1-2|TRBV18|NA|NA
TGTGCCAGCTCACCATCGTTAGGTGACAGAAACTATGGCTACACCTTC
CASSPSLGDRNYGYTF
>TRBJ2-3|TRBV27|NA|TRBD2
TGTGCCAGCAGACGACTAGCGGGGGGGGTAAAAAGCACAGATACGCAGTATTTT
CASRRLAGGVKSTDTQYF
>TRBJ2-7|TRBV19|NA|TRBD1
TGTGCCAGTAGCCCCGGGACAGGGAGCGCCTACGAGCAGTACTTC
CASSPGTGSAYEQYF
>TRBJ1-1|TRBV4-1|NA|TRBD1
TGCGCCAGCAGCCAAGGTCAGGGGGGGAACACTGAAGCTTTCTTT
CASSQGQGGNTEAFF
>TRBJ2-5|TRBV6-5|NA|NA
TGTGCCAGCAGAGCATCCCGGCAGTCCTGGGAGACCCAGTACTTC
CASRASRQSWETQYF
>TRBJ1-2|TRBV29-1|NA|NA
TGCAGCGCAAGTCCAGGGGAAGGCTACACCTTC
CSASPGEGYTF
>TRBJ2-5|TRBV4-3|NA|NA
TGCGCCAGCAGCCAATTCCAACGGATTGGGGAGACCCAGTACTTC
CASSQFQRIGETQYF
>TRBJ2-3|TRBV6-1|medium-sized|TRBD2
TGTGCCAGCAGTGAGGCTAGCGGGAGGGCAGATACGCAGTATTTT
CASSEASGRADTQYF
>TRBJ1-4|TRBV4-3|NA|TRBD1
TGCGCCAGCAGCCCCGGACAGGGCAAAGGGAATGAAAAACTGTTTTTT
CASSPGQGKGNEKLFF
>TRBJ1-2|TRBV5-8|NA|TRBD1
TGTGCCAGCAGCATCGACAGGGCCCGGGGTGGCTACACCTTC
CASSIDRARGGYTF
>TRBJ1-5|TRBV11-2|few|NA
TGTGCCAGCAGCCCAGGCCTTGAAGGCAATCAGCCCCAGCATTTT
CASSPGLEGNQPQHF
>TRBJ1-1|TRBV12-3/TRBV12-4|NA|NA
TGTGCCAGCAGCTGGCAGGCGAACACTGAAGCTTTCTTT
CASSWQANTEAFF
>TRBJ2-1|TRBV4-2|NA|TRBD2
TGTGCCAGCAGCCTCTCTAGGGAGCGGGGGAGTGAGCAGTTCTTC
CASSLSRERGSEQFF
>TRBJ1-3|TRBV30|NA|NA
TGTGCCTGGAGTGTAGCCTCTGGAAACACCATATATTTT
CAWSVASGNTIYF
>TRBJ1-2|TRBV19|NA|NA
TGTGCCAGTAGTCTAGTGGCAGGCGGTGGCTACACCTTC
CASSLVAGGGYTF